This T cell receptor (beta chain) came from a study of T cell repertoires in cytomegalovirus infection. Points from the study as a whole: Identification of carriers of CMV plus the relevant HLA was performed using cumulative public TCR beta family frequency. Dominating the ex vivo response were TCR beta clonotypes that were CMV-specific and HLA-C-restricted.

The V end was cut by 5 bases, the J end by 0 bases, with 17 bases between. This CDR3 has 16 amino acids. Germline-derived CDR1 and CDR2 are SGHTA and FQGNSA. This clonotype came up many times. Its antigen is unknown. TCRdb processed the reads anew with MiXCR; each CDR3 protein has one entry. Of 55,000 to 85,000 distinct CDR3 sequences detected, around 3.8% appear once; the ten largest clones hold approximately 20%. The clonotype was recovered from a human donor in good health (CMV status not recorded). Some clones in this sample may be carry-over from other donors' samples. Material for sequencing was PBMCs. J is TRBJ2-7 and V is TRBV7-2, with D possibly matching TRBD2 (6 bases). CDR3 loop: CASSRYGTRSSYEQYF. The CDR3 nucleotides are TGTGCCAGCAGCAGATACGGGACTCGGAGCTCCTACGAGCAGTACTTC. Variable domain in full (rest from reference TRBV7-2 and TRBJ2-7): GAGVSQSPSNKVTEKGKDVELRCDPISGHTALYWYRQSLGQGLEFLIYFQGNSAPDKSGLPSDRFSAERTGGSVSTLTIQRTQQEDSAVYLCASSRYGTRSSYEQYFGPGTRLTVT.